This is a list of T cell receptor beta chains from one sample in a study of regulatory T cells in long-lasting Graves disease. Each CDR3 protein gets one entry after TCRdb re-called the multiplex PCR reads with MiXCR. The data contain 420,000 or so distinct CDR3 sequences, approximately 16% of them singletons. These same records also appear under a second study, on T cells in Graves' hyperthyroidism and ophthalmopathy.

Sequencing used peripheral blood mononuclear cells (PBMCs), obtained at new diagnosis, from a patient treated with antithyroid drugs. These receptors all stem from a woman aged 18-29 years with Graves disease. Each CDR3 is given with its conserved first and last residue. The order of the fields is V gene, J gene, D gene, clone size, CDR3 protein, CDR3 DNA. D genes are given only for firm matches. Expanded clones are given a class, and other clones once, few, many or no size at all.

TRBV28	TRBJ2-3	.	many	CASRATSLSDTQYF	TGTGCCAGCAGGGCGACTAGTCTGTCAGATACGCAGTATTTT
TRBV5-8	TRBJ1-5	TRBD1	few	CASSLGPDRDPWQPQHF	TGTGCCAGCAGCCTCGGGCCCGACAGGGATCCGTGGCAGCCCCAGCATTTT
TRBV7-2	TRBJ2-7	TRBD2	many	CASSLLSSGRGEQYF	TGTGCCAGCAGCTTGTTGTCCAGCGGGAGAGGCGAGCAGTACTTC
TRBV5-1	TRBJ2-2	TRBD2	.	CASSLLAGVDTGELFF	TGCGCCAGCAGCTTATTAGCGGGAGTGGACACCGGGGAGCTGTTTTTT
TRBV28	TRBJ2-2	.	.	CASSSPVNTGELFF	TGTGCCAGCAGTTCCCCGGTGAACACCGGGGAGCTGTTTTTT
TRBV5-1	TRBJ1-6	TRBD1	few	CASSPVGTGGEDSPLHF	TGCGCCAGCAGCCCGGTTGGGACAGGGGGCGAAGATTCACCCCTCCACTTT
TRBV2	TRBJ2-3	TRBD1	.	CASGQGGDTQYF	TGTGCCAGCGGACAGGGCGGGGATACGCAGTATTTT
TRBV12-3/TRBV12-4	TRBJ2-2	TRBD1	many	CASRPGQGSGELFF	TGTGCCAGCAGACCGGGACAGGGGTCCGGGGAGCTGTTTTTT
TRBV2	TRBJ2-7	.	many	CASSEAIGGSGYEQYF	TGTGCCAGCAGTGAAGCTATCGGGGGTTCAGGCTACGAGCAGTACTTC
TRBV7-9	TRBJ1-2	TRBD1	.	CASSLVGQGYGYTF	TGTGCCAGCAGCTTAGTCGGACAGGGGTATGGCTACACCTTC
TRBV28	TRBJ2-5	TRBD1	many	CASTNLDRGQQETQYF	TGTGCCAGCACTAACCTCGACAGGGGGCAGCAAGAGACCCAGTACTTC
TRBV7-2	TRBJ2-4	.	few	CASSLAGGSQNIQYF	TGTGCCAGCAGCTTAGCGGGAGGAAGTCAAAACATTCAGTACTTC
TRBV6-2/TRBV6-3	TRBJ1-2	.	.	CASSYSRRGVGNYGYTF	TGTGCCAGCAGTTACTCGCGTCGTGGGGTAGGCAACTATGGCTACACCTTC
TRBV20-1	TRBJ2-7	TRBD2	.	CSALPISSGRSLHAYEQYF	TGCAGTGCTCTTCCCATATCTAGCGGGAGGTCACTACATGCCTACGAGCAGTACTTC
TRBV5-6	TRBJ2-1	.	many	CASSLNLYEQFF	TGTGCCAGCAGCTTGAATCTATATGAGCAGTTCTTC
TRBV4-1	TRBJ1-5	TRBD1	.	CASSQDGWTGKFPRNQPQHF	TGCGCCAGCAGCCAAGATGGGTGGACAGGGAAATTTCCCCGCAATCAGCCCCAGCATTTT
TRBV6-1	TRBJ2-5	TRBD1	many	CASSAMGTAQETQYF	TGTGCCAGCAGTGCCATGGGGACAGCCCAAGAGACCCAGTACTTC
TRBV6-1	TRBJ2-7	TRBD2	few	CASSLSGRLYEQYF	TGTGCCAGCAGCCTTAGCGGGAGGCTCTACGAGCAGTACTTC
TRBV27	TRBJ2-2	TRBD2	.	CASSRAGGRTSPGTGELFF	TGTGCCAGCAGCCGGGCGGGCGGGAGGACTTCGCCGGGCACCGGGGAGCTGTTTTTT
TRBV6-1	TRBJ2-7	.	few	CASSGYGIISYEQYF	TGTGCCAGCAGTGGCTATGGGATCATATCCTACGAGCAGTACTTC
TRBV7-2	TRBJ2-4	TRBD1	few	CASSSTGPIAKNIRYF	TGTGCCAGCAGCTCGACAGGGCCTATCGCCAAAAACATTCGGTACTTC
TRBV5-8	TRBJ1-5	.	few	CASSLGHMVHF	TGTGCCAGCAGCTTGGGACACATGGTGCATTTT
TRBV7-8	TRBJ2-3	.	many	CASGSTDTQYF	TGTGCCAGCGGGAGCACAGATACGCAGTATTTT
TRBV28	TRBJ1-4	.	many	CASSLQAATNEKLFF	TGTGCCAGCAGTTTACAGGCTGCAACTAATGAAAAACTGTTTTTT